This T cell receptor (beta chain) was documented in a study of cytomegalovirus exposure and HLA in healthy donors. Looked up from germline, CDR1 is KGHSH and CDR2 is LQKENI. The CDR3 is 15 residues long. V shed 3 bases and J shed 1 base, with 11 bases lying between them. As concerns this clone: Its cognate antigen is unknown.

60 Vbeta and 13 Jbeta primers were used in PCR. Data came from immunoSEQ multiplex PCR; TCRdb stores just in-frame clones and leaves some out. Here the sample spans 180,000 or so clones, roughly 79% being singletons. Study-level points and caveats: An analysis that was carried out later associated about 17,000 TCR beta sequences with HLA alleles at 0.05 false discovery rate. Among CMV-associated TCR beta chains, most appeared HLA-restricted in a later analysis.

The receptor comes from a middle-aged man in good health and CMV-seropositive. V gene TRBV18 combines with J gene TRBJ2-3; a weak D match, TRBD2 (6 bases). Input material: PBMCs. The CDR3 bases are TGTGCCAGCTCACCCCGGGGCGGGGGCACAGATACGCAGTATTTT. It codes for CASSPRGGGTDTQYF. Combining the CDR3 with reference TRBV18 and TRBJ2-3 gives the whole variable domain NAGVMQNPRHLVRRRGQEARLRCSPMKGHSHVYWYRQLPEEGLKFMVYLQKENIIDESGMPKERFSAEFPKEGPSILRIQQVVRGDSAAYFCASSPRGGGTDTQYFGPGTRLTVL.